This entry concerns a single T cell receptor (beta chain). The sample holds a few counts of this clone. There is no known antigen for this receptor. No base quality information exists; no much larger clone differs at one position. Each donor gave one peripheral blood draw, roughly 120 mL on average, collected into heparinised tubes. Using a panel that included CD45RO, CCR7, CD25, CD127, CD95 and CD27, naive, central memory, regulatory and stem cell-like memory CD4+ T cells were sorted on a BD FACSAria II. All sorted populations exceeded 95% purity. PBMCs were separated immediately by Lymphoprep density gradient centrifugation and were stained directly, without being cultured. So that batch effects would be minimized, each experiment stained and sorted samples in pairs, pairing one healthy donor with one patient. The data belong to a study of beta chain features in type 1 diabetes (dated by TCRdb to 2017 to 2018). Regarding the research as a whole: Mean age, gender distribution, total cell number and subset yield were not different between patients and healthy donors. In the study, recently diagnosed type 1 diabetes patients and matched healthy donors were compared on the TCRB repertoires of their sorted circulating CD4+ T cell subsets. A total of 100 million to 140 million sorted cells were examined across all samples, and the number of cells per subset was strongly correlated with RNA yield. Naive and central memory subsets were obtained from all 30 or so donors, but regulatory and stem cell-like memory subsets were isolated from only 8 patients and roughly 8 healthy donors.

The entire amount of isolated RNA was reverse transcribed using the High Capacity cDNA Reverse Transcription Kit, so the sequenced TCRB transcripts were expressed ones. Naive, central memory and regulatory T cell samples underwent deep immunoSEQ sequencing, averaging around 3.6 million total reads per sample. Sorted cells were lysed in RLT buffer, and RNA was extracted using DNase-treated RNeasy Micro or Mini kits according to cell number. To prevent cross-contamination, every cell subset was processed on its own, while patient and healthy donor samples were processed together. Using the immunoSEQ multiplex PCR, TCRB sequences were amplified from cDNA into 87-bp fragments spanning the CDR3 region. Amplicons were sequenced on the Illumina HiSeq platform. The authors' pipeline ran thus. Synthetic template baselines were used to correct PCR bias computationally, reads within Hamming distance 2 were collapsed together, and singletons that could not be merged were discarded. Reads were aligned against IMGT so that V, D and J genes, CDR3 length and insertions or deletions at six rearrangement sites could be assigned. Within each subset, clonotype counts were normalized to sorted cell number, and only after that were true diversity and Gini coefficients computed with the tcR R package. The overlap coefficient, calculated on TCRB nucleotide sequences, was used to quantify repertoire sharing. Out-of-frame TCRB sequences from naive cells were analyzed to stand in for the pre-selection repertoire. This is the immuneACCESS table as TCRdb keeps it, with only in-frame sequences that have V and J called. A part of the clones is gone; compared with another copy, unresolved V genes explain less than half, and the rest is unexplained. D and trimming were read from the DNA, whereas the V and J calls and clone size are those reported in that table. The sample has some 270,000 clones on record, roughly 14% of them singletons. Roughly 0.024% of the sample goes to the ten largest clones.

V and J are trimmed by 5 bases and 6 bases, and the gene matches miss 7 bases of the junction. Measured from the cysteine to the phenylalanine, the CDR3 is 14 residues long. Only the CDR3 DNA is retained, 42 bases long and in frame from the first base. The germline V gene (reference sequence) provides CDR1 MNHNY and CDR2 SVGAGI. Broad study findings and their caveats: Type 1 diabetes patients showed a moderate but significant shortening of TCRB CDR3 length in all four CD4+ subsets. Because small numbers of individuals were included in the HLA sub-analyses, any influence of HLA type on TCRB rearrangement was left unresolved. Because cDNA was sequenced instead of genomic DNA, activated cells with high expression could be over-represented, although the groups did not differ in activation or CD3 levels. PCR might favor shorter templates, but patient and control samples were amplified and corrected together, so any skew would affect both groups equally. Patients with type 1 diabetes made fewer insertions and deleted more nucleotides at VDJ recombination sites, implying thymic rearrangement abnormalities. Naive, central memory and regulatory TCRB repertoires appeared more similar among patients than among healthy donors.

The sample was naive CD4+ T cells from blood. The sample's cell subset or site label, decoded: true naive CD4+ T cells. The clonotype originates from a woman in her thirties or forties in good health. The V gene is TRBV6-6 and the J gene is TRBJ2-5; 9 bases in the middle match TRBD1. The CDR3 region: CASSTGTGTQTQYF. The nucleotide sequence reads as follows: TGTGCCAGCAGTACAGGGACAGGGACACAGACCCAGTACTTC.